These 23 T cell receptor beta chains originate from one sample sequenced in a study of identical twins. TCRdb fed the 5' RACE reads into MiXCR, producing one record per CDR3 protein. Altogether 450,000 to 500,000 distinct CDR3 sequences are present, around 15% being singletons, with the ten largest covering approximately 1%. The data also belong to a second study, concerning yellow fever vaccine responses in identical twins.

Sequencing was done on a sample of CD4+ T cells sorted from blood. The receptors shown here come from a woman between 18 and 29 years old in good health.

CDR3 in DNA: TGTGCCAGCAGCTTAGTGGGTACAGGCCCGTTAAACTATGGCTACACCTTC. This translates into CASSLVGTGPLNYGYTF. The chain uses TRBV11-2 and TRBJ1-2; weak D call: TRBD1 (5 bases). Deletions cut 1 base from V and 2 bases from J, with 17 bases between. The CDR3 sequence is 17 residues long. Germline CDR1 is SGHAT and CDR2 is FQNNGV. Looking up the rest from reference TRBV11-2 and TRBJ1-2 gives the full variable domain: EAGVAQSPRYKIIEKRQSVAFWCNPISGHATLYWYQQILGQGPKLLIQFQNNGVVDDSQLPKDRFSAERLKGVDSTLKIQPAKLEDSAVYLCASSLVGTGPLNYGYTFGSGTRLTVV.

This sequence joins TRBV7-9 and TRBJ1-1; 7 bases agree with TRBD1. The germline gives CDR1 SEHNR, CDR2 FQNEAQ (reference sequence). This CDR3 is 15 amino acids long. V was clipped by 5 bases and J by 0 bases; unmatched bases: 6. The chain's CDR3 is CASSLGTDLNTEAFF. CDR3 nucleotide sequence: TGTGCCAGCAGCCTGGGGACAGACTTGAACACTGAAGCTTTCTTT.

This clonotype was detected many times. V gene TRBV28 combines with J gene TRBJ2-2; a weak D match, TRBD2 (6 bases). With 5 bases removed from V and 5 bases from J, the gap between germline ends came to 15 bases. The CDR3 runs 15 residues. From germline, CDR1 is MDHEN and CDR2 SYDVKM. In DNA form, the CDR3 reads TGTGCCAGCAGTCATCCGGGACTCGGGACCGGGGAGCTGTTTTTT. Protein sequence: CASSHPGLGTGELFF. Looking up the rest from reference TRBV28 and TRBJ2-2 gives the full variable domain: DVKVTQSSRYLVKRTGEKVFLECVQDMDHENMFWYRQDPGLGLRLIYFSYDVKMKEKGDIPEGYSVSREKKERFSLILESASTNQTSMYLCASSHPGLGTGELFFGEGSRLTVL.

The chain has TRBV20-1 and TRBJ2-5, with TRBD2 as a possible D gene (5 bases). In germline, CDR1 is DFQATT, CDR2 SNEGSKA (reference sequence). The CDR3 contains 13 residues. Trimming left V 0 bases short and J 7 bases short, with 12 bases between. The CDR3 DNA reads as TGCAGTGCTAGAGACACACCAGGAGGGACCCAGTACTTC. Its protein is CSARDTPGGTQYF.

The chain uses TRBV28 and TRBJ2-7; D not certain. Germline V CDR1 and CDR2: MDHEN, SYDVKM. This CDR3 comprises 18 residues. The V gene lost 7 bases and the J gene lost 0 bases, with 25 bases spanning the gap. In DNA, the CDR3 is TGTGCCAGCATCCCCGCTTCGGGTGGAGAAAAAAGCTCCTACGAGCAGTACTTC. Translation: CASIPASGGEKSSYEQYF.

This clonotype was counted ten times or more. J is TRBJ2-3 and V is TRBV4-1; 7 bases align to TRBD2. Trimming at V came to 2 bases and at J to 4 bases, leaving 6 bases not matched to a gene. This CDR3 comprises 15 residues. Per the germline V gene, CDR1 is MGHRA and CDR2 is YSYEKL. The CDR3 is CASSQTGTMSDTQYF. The CDR3 region has the DNA TGCGCCAGCAGCCAAACCGGGACTATGTCAGATACGCAGTATTTT.

This clonotype has a count of ten or more. The V call is TRBV29-1, the J call TRBJ2-5; D unclear. The V end lost 4 bases, the J end lost 1 base, and 10 bases lay between the germline ends. This CDR3 has 13 amino acids. Germline assignment: CDR1 SQVTM and CDR2 ANQGSEA. Written as DNA, the CDR3 is TGCAGCGTTGGGTTAACGGCCCAAGAGACCCAGTACTTC. This gives the protein CSVGLTAQETQYF.

This clonotype has only a few counts. The chain is built from TRBV25-1 and TRBJ2-5, with 10 bases identical to TRBD2. The ends lost 4 bases at V and 4 bases at J; junction bases unmatched: 6. The CDR3 length is 15 residues. The germline CDR1 and CDR2 sequences are MGHDK and SYGVNS. The CDR3 coding sequence is TGTGCCAGCAGTGCGACTAGCGGGTGGGGAGAGACCCAGTACTTC. Encoded protein: CASSATSGWGETQYF.

The chain combines TRBV19 with TRBJ2-5; D gene ambiguous. The CDR3 length is 16 residues. The V end was cut by 3 bases, the J end by 1 base, with 15 bases between. The germline CDR1 and CDR2 sequences are LNHDA and SQIVND (reference sequence). In nucleotides, the CDR3 is TGTGCCAGTAGTATTTGGCCAACCAATACCCAAGAGACCCAGTACTTC. Translating it yields CASSIWPTNTQETQYF.

This clonotype occurred a few times. This chain links TRBV7-9 with TRBJ2-7, with 13 bases aligning to TRBD2. The CDR3 is 16 amino acids. The J segment lost 2 bases and the V segment lost 3 bases, leaving 4 bases of the junction unmatched. Germline V gives CDR1 SEHNR, CDR2 FQNEAQ (reference sequence). The CDR3 spells CASSLWTSGSTYEQYF. CDR3 nucleotide sequence: TGTGCCAGCAGCTTGTGGACTAGCGGGAGTACCTACGAGCAGTACTTC.

The chain carries TRBV5-1 and TRBJ2-1; D possibly corresponds to TRBD2 (6 bases). The V gene lost 4 bases and the J gene lost 0 bases, with 11 bases spanning the gap. Per the germline V gene, CDR1 is SGHRS and CDR2 is YFSETQ. CDR3 size: 15 residues. CDR3 sequence: CASSPGESSYNEQFF. The CDR3 nucleotides are TGCGCCAGCAGCCCGGGGGAGAGCTCCTACAATGAGCAGTTCTTC.

This clonotype has more than one count but fewer than ten. The chain joins TRBV9 to TRBJ2-5; 11 bases are a match to TRBD1. Per the germline V gene, CDR1 is SGDLS and CDR2 is YYNGEE. Trimming cost V 3 bases and J 2 bases; bases outside gene matches: 6. This CDR3 region has 16 residues. This CDR3 reads CASSAGTGGGQETQYF. The CDR3 nucleotides read TGTGCCAGCAGCGCCGGGACAGGGGGTGGACAAGAGACCCAGTACTTC.

This chain links TRBV30 with TRBJ2-7; D is perhaps TRBD2 (7 bases). This CDR3 is 15 amino acids long. V lost 2 bases to trimming and J lost 0 bases, with 14 bases between them. The germline gives CDR1 GTSNPN, CDR2 SVGIG (reference sequence). The CDR3 region has the DNA TGTGCCTGGAGTCGAGCAGCGGGACACTCCTACGAGCAGTACTTC. The encoded protein is CAWSRAAGHSYEQYF.

The chain combines TRBV15 with TRBJ2-7, with unresolved D. V lost 0 bases and J 1 base, leaving 7 bases between the germline ends. The CDR3 sequence is 14 residues long. The germline V gene has CDR1 LNHNV and CDR2 YYDKDF (reference sequence). The CDR3 here is CATSREQPSYEQYF. CDR3 nucleotide sequence: TGTGCCACCAGCAGAGAACAGCCTTCCTACGAGCAGTACTTC.

In this sample, this clonotype turned up a few times. This chain joins TRBV5-4 and TRBJ2-3; 7 bases fit TRBD1. In germline, CDR1 is SGHNT, CDR2 YYREEE (reference sequence). Losses at the gene ends were 7 bases for V and 8 bases for J; bases not matched to a gene: 16. The CDR3 has 15 residues. The CDR3 is CASFVSGTATGTQYF. In DNA, the CDR3 is TGTGCCAGCTTCGTTTCCGGGACAGCAACGGGTACGCAGTATTTT.

V gene TRBV20-1 combines with J gene TRBJ1-1; D gene uncertain. Trimming stripped 5 bases from V and 0 bases from J, with 10 bases between. The CDR3 runs to 13 residues. The germline CDR1 and CDR2 sequences are DFQATT and SNEGSKA (reference sequence). CDR3 coding DNA: TGCAGTGCTCCCCGTCTCGTGAACACTGAAGCTTTCTTT. Translated, it gives CSAPRLVNTEAFF.

This clonotype was seen only a few times. This chain uses TRBV6-2 or TRBV6-3 with TRBJ2-1; 7 bases map to TRBD1. Germline V gene data show CDR1 as MNHEY and CDR2 as SVGEGT. The CDR3 runs to 15 residues. The trim removed 6 bases at V and 1 base at J, leaving 6 bases unmatched. The CDR3 DNA reads as TGTGCCAGCAGCCCAACAGGGGCATCCTACAATGAGCAGTTCTTC. Its protein is CASSPTGASYNEQFF.

This clonotype occurred a few times. The V call is TRBV9, the J call TRBJ2-2, with 8 bases matching TRBD2. V lost 4 bases, J lost 6 bases, and 11 bases stayed unmatched. The CDR3 is 16 amino acids. Germline values: CDR1 SGDLS, CDR2 YYNGEE. The CDR3 sequence: CASSITSGGRAGELFF. The CDR3 bases are TGTGCCAGCAGCATAACTAGCGGTGGGCGGGCCGGGGAGCTGTTTTTT. The full variable domain, its missing parts supplied by reference TRBV9 and TRBJ2-2, is DSGVTQTPKHLITATGQRVTLRCSPRSGDLSVYWYQQSLDQGLQFLIQYYNGEERAKGNILERFSAQQFPDLHSELNLSSLELGDSALYFCASSITSGGRAGELFFGEGSRLTVL.

This clonotype was seen more than once but under ten times. The rearrangement links TRBV18 to TRBJ1-2; no clear D gene. The CDR3 is 11 amino acids. V was shortened by 2 bases and J by 7 bases, with 5 bases between the two germline ends. Germline loops: CDR1 KGHSH, CDR2 LQKENI. CDR3 coding DNA: TGTGCCAGCTCACCATCGACTGGCTACACCTTC. It yields the protein CASSPSTGYTF.

In this sample, this clonotype turned up a few times. This sequence joins TRBV20-1 and TRBJ2-7, with 13 positions matching TRBD2. Unmatched junction bases numbered 11, after V lost 5 bases and J lost 7 bases. CDR3 length: 15 amino acids. CDR1 DFQATT and CDR2 SNEGSKA come from the germline V gene (reference sequence). CDR3 protein: CSAPGLAGARAEQYF. CDR3 bases: TGCAGTGCTCCTGGACTAGCGGGGGCTAGAGCGGAGCAGTACTTC.

This clonotype was counted between two and nine times. V and J are TRBV28 and TRBJ2-2; D gene ambiguous. CDR1 is MDHEN, CDR2 SYDVKM, per germline. CDR3 length: 15 amino acids. V lost 2 bases and J 6 bases, leaving 13 bases between the germline ends. The CDR3: CASSLIRVASGELFF. As DNA, the CDR3 is TGTGCCAGCAGTTTAATTCGGGTGGCGTCCGGGGAGCTGTTTTTT.

This clonotype came up a few times. The V call is TRBV3-1, the J call TRBJ2-2, with D perhaps matching TRBD1 (5 bases). V was shortened by 1 base and J by 3 bases, with 9 bases between the two germline ends. The CDR3 totals 15 residues. Germline assignment: CDR1 LGHDT and CDR2 YNNKEL (reference sequence). In DNA form, the CDR3 reads TGTGCCAGCAGCCAAGCAATCAGGGACACCGGGGAGCTGTTTTTT. This translates into CASSQAIRDTGELFF.

This clonotype was detected ten times or more. V and J are TRBV29-1 and TRBJ2-5; 7 nucleotides match TRBD2. Germline V gives CDR1 SQVTM, CDR2 ANQGSEA. V was clipped by 3 bases and J by 9 bases; unmatched bases: 10. The CDR3 runs 13 residues. CDR3 sequence: CSVEVGGERPQYF. CDR3 DNA: TGCAGCGTTGAGGTGGGGGGGGAAAGGCCCCAGTACTTC.